Listed here are 32 T cell receptor beta chains from one sample, sequenced in a study of TIL therapy for anti-PD-1-resistant metastatic lung cancer. The libraries were made with immunoSEQ v3. Produced via immunoSEQ multiplex PCR; TCRdb's table is partial and in-frame only. The repertoire consists of some 60,000 clones, with roughly two thirds occurring once and the leading ten covering about 6.3%. Regarding time point: pre-treatment sample, taken before nivolumab and TIL therapy. Sequenced material: blood, taken at baseline. The source of these receptors is a person aged 30 to 80 with non-small cell lung cancer.

The V gene is TRBV20-1, the J gene TRBJ2-1, with D perhaps TRBD2 (5 bases). The CDR3 runs to 11 residues. The V end lost 7 bases, the J end lost 4 bases, and 8 bases lay between the germline ends. Germline lookup yields CDR1 DFQATT and CDR2 SNEGSKA (reference sequence). The CDR3 loop is CSVTRYNEQFF. The DNA for the CDR3 is TGCAGTGTAACTAGGTACAATGAGCAGTTCTTC.

In this sample, this clone turned up a few times. V usage is TRBV5-1 and J usage is TRBJ1-2, with D maybe TRBD1 (6 bases). The CDR3 loop spans 15 amino acids. In germline, CDR1 is SGHRS, CDR2 YFSETQ. V dropped 7 bases and J dropped 4 bases, with 20 bases sitting between them. The CDR3, as DNA: TGCGCCAGCGCCTGGGGGGGCCCCGGCGTCTATGGCTACACCTTC. Amino acids: CASAWGGPGVYGYTF.

The CDR3 reads CASSYDGGDHYEQYF. Written as DNA, the CDR3 is TGTGCCAGCAGTTACGACGGCGGGGACCACTACGAGCAGTACTTC. The rearrangement joins TRBV6-5 to TRBJ2-7; a weak D match, TRBD2 (6 bases). The germline V and J ends were trimmed by 2 bases and 3 bases, with 14 bases remaining between them. CDR3 size: 15 residues. Looked up from germline, CDR1 is MNHEY and CDR2 is SVGAGI.

The J gene is TRBJ2-3, the V gene TRBV19; perhaps TRBD1 as D (6 bases). V was clipped by 7 bases and J by 0 bases, with 11 bases between them. This CDR3 comprises 14 residues. Looked up from germline, CDR1 is LNHDA and CDR2 is SQIVND (reference sequence). CDR3 sequence reads: CASTLGASTDTQYF. In DNA, the CDR3 is TGTGCCAGTACCCTGGGGGCCAGCACAGATACGCAGTATTTT.

This sequence joins TRBV5-1 and TRBJ2-7, with D perhaps matching TRBD2 (6 bases). Trimming took off 4 bases at V and 2 bases at J, with 13 bases between the two ends. This CDR3 comprises 14 residues. CDR1 is SGHRS and CDR2 is YFSETQ in the germline V gene. This chain's CDR3 is CASSPDGGTYEQYF. CDR3 sequence (DNA): TGCGCCAGCAGCCCAGATGGCGGGACCTACGAGCAGTACTTC.

The genes are TRBV4-1 and TRBJ1-5; TRBD1 aligns across 7 bases. CDR3 length: 14 amino acids. CDR1 is MGHRA and CDR2 is YSYEKL in the germline V gene. V was clipped by 4 bases and J by 6 bases; unmatched bases: 6. The chain's CDR3 is CASSLRQGGQPQHF. For the CDR3, the DNA is TGCGCCAGCAGCCTCCGACAGGGAGGTCAGCCCCAGCATTTT.

The chain carries TRBV28 and TRBJ1-1; D unclear. Germline V gene lookup returns CDR1 MDHEN and CDR2 SYDVKM. The CDR3 is made up of 13 amino acids. V was cut by 8 bases and J by 1 base, with 11 bases left in between. The CDR3 nucleotides are TGTGCCAGCGATAAACCTACGAACACTGAAGCTTTCTTT. Protein product: CASDKPTNTEAFF.

The rearrangement joins TRBV7-2 to TRBJ1-6; no firm D call. The germline gives CDR1 SGHTA, CDR2 FQGNSA. This CDR3 has 12 residues. V lost 5 bases and J lost 6, with 5 bases in between. CDR3 sequence: CASSRVNSPLHF. The DNA for the CDR3 is TGTGCCAGCAGCAGGGTTAATTCACCCCTCCACTTT. The full variable domain, its missing parts supplied by reference TRBV7-2 and TRBJ1-6, is GAGVSQSPSNKVTEKGKDVELRCDPISGHTALYWYRQSLGQGLEFLIYFQGNSAPDKSGLPSDRFSAERTGGSVSTLTIQRTQQEDSAVYLCASSRVNSPLHFGNGTRLTVT.

V gene TRBV20-1 combines with J gene TRBJ1-1, with unresolved D. The CDR3 has 11 amino acids. Germline loops: CDR1 DFQATT, CDR2 SNEGSKA (reference sequence). The V gene lost 1 base and the J gene lost 5 bases, with 5 bases spanning the gap. Here the CDR3 DNA reads TGCAGTGCTAGAGGGTTAACTGAAGCTTTCTTT. Its translation: CSARGLTEAFF.

The chain couples TRBV29-1 to TRBJ1-1; D ambiguous. Germline values: CDR1 SQVTM, CDR2 ANQGSEA. V was clipped by 2 bases and J by 0 bases, with 7 bases between them. This CDR3 contains 13 residues. CDR3: CSVEPTLNTEAFF. DNA for the CDR3: TGCAGCGTTGAACCCACCCTGAACACTGAAGCTTTCTTT.

The chain couples TRBV5-1 to TRBJ1-4; 8 bases map to TRBD1. CDR1 and CDR2 from the germline V gene are SGHRS and YFSETQ. With V trimmed by 7 bases and J by 5 bases, 4 bases remained unmatched. This CDR3 contains 13 residues. CDR3 coding DNA: TGCGCCAGCGGGACAGGACCGAATGAAAAACTGTTTTTT. Amino acid sequence: CASGTGPNEKLFF.

The V call is TRBV5-1, the J call TRBJ1-3; tentatively, D is TRBD1 (5 bases). The CDR3 contains 15 residues. The germline V and J ends were trimmed by 3 bases and 3 bases, with 13 bases remaining between them. CDR1 is SGHRS and CDR2 is YFSETQ in the germline V gene. CDR3 in amino acids: CASSSQGGSGNTIYF. The CDR3 DNA reads TGCGCCAGCAGCTCTCAGGGCGGGAGTGGAAACACCATATATTTT.

This clone was detected only a few times. The rearrangement joins TRBV2 to TRBJ2-5; D is uncertain. This CDR3 has 12 residues. The germline V gene encodes CDR1 SNHLY and CDR2 FYNNEI. Trimming pared 8 bases from V and 3 bases from J, leaving 10 bases between. CDR3 nucleotides: TGTGCCAGCGGTGCAGAAGAAGAGACCCAGTACTTC. It yields the protein CASGAEEETQYF.

The genes are TRBV7-9 and TRBJ2-2; 8 nucleotides agree with TRBD1. CDR1 SEHNR and CDR2 FQNEAQ come from the germline V gene (reference sequence). The CDR3 has 17 amino acids. V trimming: 5 bases; J trimming: 4 bases; junction bases outside the gene matches: 12. DNA for the CDR3: TGTGCCAGCAGCCTTTTTCTGTCGACAGGGGTCACCGGGGAGCTGTTTTTT. Amino acids: CASSLFLSTGVTGELFF. Full variable domain (rest looked up from reference TRBV7-9 and TRBJ2-2): DTGVSQNPRHKITKRGQNVTFRCDPISEHNRLYWYRQTLGQGPEFLTYFQNEAQLEKSRLLSDRFSAERPKGSFSTLEIQRTEQGDSAMYLCASSLFLSTGVTGELFFGEGSRLTVL.

This chain connects TRBV30 to TRBJ1-4; no definite D call. The CDR3 sequence is 14 residues long. The V gene's germline CDR1 is GTSNPN and CDR2 SVGIG (reference sequence). The DNA for the CDR3 is TGTGCTTATGGAAGGTATACTGGAGAGGAAAAACTGTTTTTT. It specifies CAYGRYTGEEKLFF. Full variable domain (rest looked up from reference TRBV30 and TRBJ1-4): SQTIHQWPATLVQPVGSPLSLECTVEGTSNPNLYWYRQAAGRGLQLLFYSVGIGQISSEVPQNLSASRPQDRQFILSSKKLLLSDSGFYLCAYGRYTGEEKLFFGSGTQLSVL.

This sequence joins TRBV6-1 and TRBJ1-2, with D perhaps matching TRBD1 (5 bases). Germline CDR1 is MNHNS and CDR2 is SASEGT. The CDR3 has 16 residues. Between the trimmed V and J ends, which lost 4 bases and 3 bases, there was a span of 18 bases. CDR3 sequence reads: CASSANFPGTYYGYTF. The CDR3 DNA is TGTGCCAGCAGTGCAAATTTTCCAGGGACCTACTATGGCTACACCTTC.

The V and J genes are TRBV11-2 and TRBJ1-6, with unresolved D. Per the germline V gene, CDR1 is SGHAT and CDR2 is FQNNGV. CDR3 size: 14 residues. V was pared by 1 base and J by 5 bases, with 6 bases between. CDR3 sequence (DNA): TGTGCCAGCAGCTTAGCGGCAAATAATTCACCCCTCCACTTT. It encodes CASSLAANNSPLHF.

The V call is TRBV9, the J call TRBJ2-1, with D possibly matching TRBD1 (7 bases). V lost 3 bases to trimming and J lost 5 bases, with 12 bases between them. CDR1 is SGDLS and CDR2 is YYNGEE in the germline V gene. The CDR3 extends over 14 amino acids. CDR3 in amino acids: CASSAQGGNNEQFF. The CDR3 nucleotides read TGTGCCAGCAGCGCCCAGGGGGGAAACAATGAGCAGTTCTTC.

V gene TRBV19 combines with J gene TRBJ2-5; 7 bases agree with TRBD1. The CDR3 is 14 residues long. Losses at the gene ends were 6 bases for V and 2 bases for J; bases not matched to a gene: 6. The germline V gene encodes CDR1 LNHDA and CDR2 SQIVND (reference sequence). CDR3 protein: CASRSPGQQETQYF. CDR3 in DNA: TGTGCCAGTAGATCACCGGGACAGCAAGAGACCCAGTACTTC. Together with reference TRBV19 and TRBJ2-5, the CDR3 gives the full variable domain: DGGITQSPKYLFRKEGQNVTLSCEQNLNHDAMYWYRQDPGQGLRLIYYSQIVNDFQKGDIAEGYSVSREKKESFPLTVTSAQKNPTAFYLCASRSPGQQETQYFGPGTRLLVL.

The chain has TRBV7-2 and TRBJ1-1; no clear D. V was shortened by 1 base and J by 4 bases, with 10 bases between the two germline ends. The CDR3 spans 14 residues. Germline V gene lookup returns CDR1 SGHTA and CDR2 FQGNSA. CDR3 DNA: TGTGCCAGCAGCTTAGGGTTCGGAGGCACTGAAGCTTTCTTT. It encodes CASSLGFGGTEAFF.

The genes are TRBV4-2 and TRBJ2-5; TRBD1 might be the D (6 bases). CDR1 and CDR2 (germline): LGHNA, YNFKEQ. Trimming took off 0 bases at V and 3 bases at J, with 11 bases between the two ends. The CDR3 sequence is 15 residues long. Here the CDR3 DNA reads TGTGCCAGCAGCCAAGATCTCCGGACAGAAGAGACCCAGTACTTC. Translated, it gives CASSQDLRTEETQYF.

The rearrangement uses TRBV2 and TRBJ2-5, with 10 bases identical to TRBD2. The CDR3 covers 14 residues. Per the germline V gene, CDR1 is SNHLY and CDR2 is FYNNEI. V lost 8 bases, J lost 5 bases, and 8 bases stayed unmatched. The CDR3 reads CASGLAGVWETQYF. The DNA for the CDR3 is TGTGCCAGCGGGCTAGCGGGAGTGTGGGAGACCCAGTACTTC. The full variable domain, rest sourced from reference TRBV2 and TRBJ2-5, is EPEVTQTPSHQVTQMGQEVILRCVPISNHLYFYWYRQILGQKVEFLVSFYNNEISEKSEIFDDQFSVERPDGSNFTLKIRSTKLEDSAMYFCASGLAGVWETQYFGPGTRLLVL.

This clone was observed a handful of times. This chain uses TRBV6-1 with TRBJ2-7; TRBD1 is a possible D gene (6 bases). Germline-derived CDR1 and CDR2 are MNHNS and SASEGT. The CDR3 has 12 residues. With 4 bases removed from V and 11 bases from J, the gap between germline ends came to 15 bases. CDR3 nucleotide sequence: TGTGCCAGCAGTGCTCCTGGCAGGGACAAGTACTTC. Protein: CASSAPGRDKYF.

The chain links TRBV7-9 to TRBJ1-3; D is undetermined. The germline V and J ends were trimmed by 2 bases and 0 bases, with 11 bases remaining between them. Germline V lookup: CDR1 SEHNR, CDR2 FQNEAQ (reference sequence). The CDR3 is 16 amino acids. The CDR3 reads CASSLTDGNSGNTIYF. For the CDR3, the DNA is TGTGCCAGCAGCTTAACGGACGGAAACTCTGGAAACACCATATATTTT.

The chain joins TRBV4-2 to TRBJ2-1; TRBD2 agrees at 14 bases. The CDR3 has 17 residues. Germline V gene sequence: CDR1 LGHNA, CDR2 YNFKEQ. V gave up 8 bases and J gave up 8 bases; unmatched junction bases: 14. CDR3 region: CASSLGSGTSGGDEQFF. The CDR3 DNA follows: TGTGCCAGCTCACTCGGATCCGGGACTAGCGGGGGAGATGAGCAGTTCTTC.

In this sample, this clone turned up a few times. The chain couples TRBV19 to TRBJ2-3; D perhaps matches TRBD2 (6 bases). Trimming stripped 7 bases from V and 2 bases from J, with 13 bases between. The CDR3 totals 14 residues. CDR1 is LNHDA and CDR2 is SQIVND in the germline V gene (reference sequence). DNA for the CDR3: TGTGCCAGTAATCCTAGCGTGAACACAGATACGCAGTATTTT. Translating gives CASNPSVNTDTQYF. Supplemented by reference TRBV19 and TRBJ2-3, the full variable domain reads DGGITQSPKYLFRKEGQNVTLSCEQNLNHDAMYWYRQDPGQGLRLIYYSQIVNDFQKGDIAEGYSVSREKKESFPLTVTSAQKNPTAFYLCASNPSVNTDTQYFGPGTRLTVL.

The chain has TRBV6-1 and TRBJ1-6, with D unresolved. From germline, CDR1 is MNHNS and CDR2 SASEGT. Trimming took off 4 bases at V and 10 bases at J, with 17 bases between the two ends. The CDR3 extends over 15 amino acids. CDR3 protein: CASSAQGISTSPLHF. CDR3 DNA: TGTGCCAGCAGTGCCCAAGGTATAAGTACCTCACCCCTCCACTTT.

The chain is built from TRBV19 and TRBJ1-4; the match to TRBD1 covers 7 bases. With 3 bases clipped from V and 8 bases from J, the junction kept 12 bases outside the gene matches. The CDR3 is 16 amino acids. Germline V CDR1 and CDR2: LNHDA, SQIVND (reference sequence). CDR3 region: CASSILLGTVGEKLFF. DNA of the CDR3: TGTGCCAGTAGTATCCTCCTAGGGACAGTAGGCGAAAAACTGTTTTTT.

The chain employs TRBV30 and TRBJ1-2; D unresolved. The V end was cut by 3 bases, the J end by 2 bases, with 7 bases between. The CDR3 spans 12 residues. The germline gives CDR1 GTSNPN, CDR2 SVGIG (reference sequence). CDR3 region: CAWRGLNYGYTF. Written as DNA, the CDR3 is TGTGCCTGGAGAGGACTAAACTATGGCTACACCTTC.

This rearrangement joins TRBV6-6 to TRBJ1-5; the D is unclear. This CDR3 is 13 amino acids long. Deletions cut 7 bases from V and 2 bases from J, with 9 bases between. The V gene's germline CDR1 is MNHNY and CDR2 SVGAGI (reference sequence). In DNA form, the CDR3 reads TGTGCCAGCAAGCAGGACGGCAATCAGCCCCAGCATTTT. It is translated as CASKQDGNQPQHF.

The chain recombines TRBV19 with TRBJ1-2, with 7 bases that match TRBD1. V gave up 6 bases and J gave up 8 bases; unmatched junction bases: 9. Germline V gene sequence: CDR1 LNHDA, CDR2 SQIVND (reference sequence). The CDR3 runs 13 residues. The chain's CDR3 is CASSSQGWNGYTF. The CDR3 DNA sequence: TGTGCCAGTAGCTCACAGGGGTGGAACGGCTACACCTTC.

In this sample, this clone turned up a few times. The chain joins TRBV4-1 to TRBJ1-1; TRBD1 matches 10 bases. Trimming removed 1 base from V and 7 bases from J; junction bases left unmatched: 3. The germline V gene encodes CDR1 MGHRA and CDR2 YSYEKL. The CDR3 sequence is 14 residues long. This CDR3 reads CASSQGTGGFEAFF. The CDR3 bases are TGCGCCAGCAGCCAAGGGACAGGGGGATTTGAAGCTTTCTTT.